Sequencing of this T cell receptor (beta chain) was carried out in a study of blood T cell repertoires in COVID-19. Across the whole study: Samples of COVID-19 (acute and convalescent) were obtained from the United States, Italy and Spain. Nucleic acid was either cDNA or gDNA, and it came from T cells, B-cell-depleted T cells, or PBMCs.

V dropped 1 base and J dropped 3 bases, with 9 bases sitting between them. This CDR3 is 14 amino acids long. In germline, CDR1 is KGHSH, CDR2 LQKENI. Original data processing: Estimation of nucleated cell counts relied on the amplification of reference gene primers. Sequencing was performed with immunoSEQ multiplex PCR; in TCRdb, only in-frame clones are kept and a portion is missing. V, J and clone size are those of that table, while D and trimming were read from the DNA. Of some 250,000 clones listed, 75% to 90% are singletons. The chain is built from TRBV18 and TRBJ1-1; the D gene is possibly TRBD1 (5 bases). Input material: peripheral blood. The receptor comes from a man aged 60-69 years who had recovered from COVID-19. The CDR3, as DNA: TGTGCCAGCTCACCACTCGAAGGGGACACTGAAGCTTTCTTT. This codes for CASSPLEGDTEAFF.